Listed below are T cell receptor beta chains from one sample, sequenced in a study of cytomegalovirus exposure and HLA in healthy donors. Method: immunoSEQ multiplex PCR; TCRdb's copy keeps in-frame clones and lacks some. The sample records some 180,000 clones, around 80% being singletons. Sequences were obtained from PBMCs. Every receptor here comes from a woman in her 30s in good health and CMV-seronegative. CDR3s include the opening cysteine and the closing phenylalanine or tryptophan. D genes are given only for firm matches. A clone size is listed for some rows: how often the clone was seen (once, few, many), or a class if it is expanded.

TRBV30	14	once	TRBJ2-1	-	TGTGCCTGGAGCCGGGTACCCTCCTACAATGAGCAGTTCTTC	CAWSRVPSYNEQFF
TRBV5-1	19	-	TRBJ1-4	-	TGCGCCAGCAGCTTGCTGGTACAGGGCTTCTCATCAACTAATGAAAAACTGTTTTTT	CASSLLVQGFSSTNEKLFF
TRBV9	15	-	TRBJ1-1	-	TGTGCCAGCAGCGTCAGGGAGGCACCCAACACTGAAGCTTTCTTT	CASSVREAPNTEAFF
TRBV6-5	15	-	TRBJ1-5	TRBD1	TGTGCCAGCAGTTCGGGACAGGGTAACAATCAGCCCCAGCATTTT	CASSSGQGNNQPQHF
TRBV5-1	14	-	TRBJ1-1	-	TGCGCCAGCAGCCCCGGGGGGGGGAACACTGAAGCTTTCTTT	CASSPGGGNTEAFF
TRBV11-3	14	once	TRBJ1-1	-	TGTGCCAGCAGCTCGACGGTAACGGGCACTGAAGCTTTCTTT	CASSSTVTGTEAFF
TRBV7-9	16	-	TRBJ1-2	-	TGTGCCAGCACCCTGGGACCGGGGGAGGGATGGGATGGCTACACCTTC	CASTLGPGEGWDGYTF
TRBV6-5	15	-	TRBJ2-3	TRBD1	TGTGCCAGCAGGGTACAGGGGGCTAACACAGATACGCAGTATTTT	CASRVQGANTDTQYF
TRBV28	14	-	TRBJ2-3	-	TGTGCCAGCAGTCCCCCCGGGGTCACAGATACGCAGTATTTT	CASSPPGVTDTQYF
TRBV6-5	14	-	TRBJ1-6	TRBD1	TGTGCCAGCAGCATAGACAGGGGGGGTTCACCCCTCCACTTT	CASSIDRGGSPLHF
TRBV5-1	14	-	TRBJ2-4	TRBD2	TGCGCCAGCAGCTCAGTTGGGGGGGGAAACATTCAGTACTTC	CASSSVGGGNIQYF
TRBV30	12	-	TRBJ2-7	-	TGTGCCGGGCGACAGGTACTGCACGAGCAGTACTTC	CAGRQVLHEQYF
TRBV6-5	15	-	TRBJ1-6	-	TGTGCCAGCAGTTACGGGACAATCTATAATTCACCCCTCCACTTT	CASSYGTIYNSPLHF
TRBV5-1	17	-	TRBJ2-5	TRBD1	TGCGCCAGCAGCCGTCAACCGACAGGGATGGGTTGGGAGACCCAGTACTTC	CASSRQPTGMGWETQYF
TRBV9	14	-	TRBJ1-1	-	TGTGCCAGCAGCGTAACCGGGGGGAACACTGAAGCTTTCTTT	CASSVTGGNTEAFF
TRBV5-1	15	-	TRBJ2-1	-	TGCGCCAGCAGCTTGGGCGAGATCAGGGCCCAGAAGCAGTTCTTC	CASSLGEIRAQKQFF
TRBV5-6	14	-	TRBJ2-7	TRBD1	TGTGCCAGCAGCTCCCCGGACAGGGGCTCCGAGCAGTACTTC	CASSSPDRGSEQYF
TRBV19	15	-	TRBJ2-5	TRBD1	TGTGCCAGTAGTATCGGGACAGGGGGCGCAGAGACCCAGTACTTC	CASSIGTGGAETQYF
TRBV30	14	-	TRBJ2-7	TRBD2	TGTGCCGGGGCGTTCGGGACTAGCGGCTACGAGCAGTACTTC	CAGAFGTSGYEQYF
TRBV28	12	-	TRBJ2-7	-	TGTGCCAGCAGTTTGGAGCCGGACGAGCAGTACTTC	CASSLEPDEQYF
TRBV4-1	16	-	TRBJ1-1	-	TGCGCCAGCAGGGAGGGTCAGGGCGGGGGCAACACTGAAGCTTTCTTT	CASREGQGGGNTEAFF
TRBV6-6	12	-	TRBJ2-7	-	TGTGCCAGCAGTTACTCTCCAGACGAGCAGTACTTC	CASSYSPDEQYF
TRBV30	16	-	TRBJ2-3	-	TGTGCCTGGAGATACGCCCGGACAGAGCGCACAGATACGCAGTATTTT	CAWRYARTERTDTQYF
TRBV11-1	13	few	TRBJ1-1	-	TGTGCCAGCAGCCCGGGGGGAATGACCGGGGCTTTCTTT	CASSPGGMTGAFF
TRBV5-1	17	-	TRBJ2-7	TRBD2	TGCGCCAGCAGCTTGGAGCCTAGCGGGGGCCTCTCCTACGAGCAGTACTTC	CASSLEPSGGLSYEQYF
TRBV9	15	-	TRBJ2-1	TRBD2	TGTGCCAGCAGCGTAGGGAGACTAGCGGCCAATGAGCAGTTCTTC	CASSVGRLAANEQFF
TRBV6-5	14	-	TRBJ2-7	-	TGTGCCAGCAGTTACATTATCGGCAGGGGCGAGCAGTACTTC	CASSYIIGRGEQYF
TRBV27	15	-	TRBJ1-5	TRBD1	TGTGCCAGCAGTTTGGGGCAGGGGGGTAATCAGCCCCAGCATTTT	CASSLGQGGNQPQHF
TRBV4-3	13	-	TRBJ2-1	-	TGCGCCAGCAGCCAAGATGGAGGGAGGCCGCAGTTCTTC	CASSQDGGRPQFF
TRBV30	14	-	TRBJ2-5	-	TGTGCCTGGAGTCCAGGGTTGGCGAGAGAGACCCAGTACTTC	CAWSPGLARETQYF